These 12 T cell receptor beta chains were all obtained from the same sample, sequenced in a study of T cell clones after liver transplantation. Repertoires were generated with immunoSEQ multiplex PCR, while TCRdb's copy carries only in-frame clones and drops some. The sample shows about 120,000 clones, 90% of them seen only once. Here the sequenced sample was CD4+ T cells from blood, taken 12 months after liver transplant. These receptors were collected from a human patient who received a liver transplant. Some T cells here may be from the graft donor.

This chain uses TRBV20-1 with TRBJ2-3; TRBD1 is a possible D gene (5 bases). This CDR3 region has 10 residues. V lost 7 bases and J 4 bases, leaving 6 bases between the germline ends. Per the germline V gene, CDR1 is DFQATT and CDR2 is SNEGSKA (reference sequence). Written as DNA, the CDR3 is TGCAGTGGGGGCGCAGATACGCAGTATTTT. This gives the protein CSGGADTQYF.

The J gene is TRBJ2-7, the V gene TRBV6-6, with 13 bases identical to TRBD2. The CDR3 length is 16 residues. After removal of 5 bases from V and 5 bases from J, the junction contained 9 bases not matched to a gene. Per the germline V gene, CDR1 is MNHNY and CDR2 is SVGAGI (reference sequence). The CDR3 here is CASSNLLAGGDHEQYF. The CDR3 coding sequence is TGTGCCAGCAGTAACCTACTAGCGGGAGGGGACCACGAGCAGTACTTC.

This clone has just one count. The rearrangement uses TRBV9 and TRBJ1-3; D not resolved. V lost 1 base and J 0 bases, leaving 11 bases between the germline ends. This CDR3 has 16 residues. Germline loops: CDR1 SGDLS, CDR2 YYNGEE. CDR3 DNA: TGTGCCAGCAGCGTATCGGGGATTGACTCTGGAAACACCATATATTTT. Translating gives CASSVSGIDSGNTIYF.

The V gene is TRBV6-1, the J gene TRBJ1-3, with 9 bases matching TRBD1. V shed 3 bases, J shed 7 bases, and the junction held 10 bases outside the gene matches. The CDR3 spans 16 residues. In germline, CDR1 is MNHNS, CDR2 SASEGT. CDR3 in DNA: TGTGCCAGCAGTGAGCCGGGACAGGGCCCATCGAACACCATATATTTT. This gives the protein CASSEPGQGPSNTIYF.

V and J are TRBV2 and TRBJ1-5, with unresolved D. Germline CDR1 and CDR2: SNHLY and FYNNEI. This CDR3 region has 15 residues. The V gene lost 4 bases and the J gene lost 2 bases, with 12 bases spanning the gap. The chain's CDR3 is CASSVAGGGNQPQHF. In DNA form, the CDR3 reads TGTGCCAGCAGTGTGGCGGGAGGTGGCAATCAGCCCCAGCATTTT.

The chain combines TRBV11-2 with TRBJ1-2, with TRBD1 matching over 8 bases. Germline V gene sequence: CDR1 SGHAT, CDR2 FQNNGV. The CDR3 is made up of 13 amino acids. Trimming cost V 1 base and J 5 bases; bases outside gene matches: 0. As DNA, the CDR3 is TGTGCCAGCAGCTTAGGACAGGGGTATGGCTACACCTTC. It is translated as CASSLGQGYGYTF.

This clone was detected once. The gene calls are TRBV6-5 and TRBJ2-7, with D possibly TRBD1 on 5 matching bases. The CDR3 is 14 residues long. V lost 8 bases and J 3 bases, leaving 17 bases between the germline ends. Germline-derived CDR1 and CDR2 are MNHEY and SVGAGI. CDR3 nucleotides: TGTGCCAGCGGCCCCAAGCCCCAGGGCTACGAGCAGTACTTC. This translates into CASGPKPQGYEQYF.

The chain joins TRBV11-3 to TRBJ1-1; TRBD1 aligns across 9 bases. Unmatched junction bases numbered 9, after V lost 0 bases and J lost 7 bases. Germline V gene data show CDR1 as SGHNT and CDR2 as YENEEA. The length of the CDR3 is 16 residues. The CDR3 bases are TGTGCCAGCAGCTTAGACCAGGGACAGGGAAGGGGTGAAGCTTTCTTT. As protein: CASSLDQGQGRGEAFF.

The CDR3 loop reads CASSHIARTGVYRAGVYNEQFF. The CDR3 DNA is TGCGCCAGCAGCCACATAGCCAGGACAGGGGTTTACAGAGCAGGGGTTTACAATGAGCAGTTCTTC. The V gene is TRBV5-1, the J gene TRBJ2-1; 9 bases fit TRBD1. J gave up 4 bases and V 4 bases, and 27 bases lay outside the gene matches. The CDR3 totals 22 residues. From germline, CDR1 is SGHRS and CDR2 YFSETQ.

The chain employs TRBV30 and TRBJ2-3, with a possible D match to TRBD2 (5 bases). The CDR3 has 13 amino acids. CDR1 GTSNPN and CDR2 SVGIG come from the germline V gene (reference sequence). The V end lost 4 bases, the J end lost 4 bases, and 12 bases lay between the germline ends. The CDR3 bases are TGTGCCTGGAAACGGGGTTGCGCAGATACGCAGTATTTT. This gives the protein CAWKRGCADTQYF.

V usage is TRBV9 and J usage is TRBJ1-1; 10 positions match TRBD1. CDR3 length equals 14 residues. With V trimmed by 0 bases and J by 6 bases, 2 bases remained unmatched. The germline gives CDR1 SGDLS, CDR2 YYNGEE. CDR3 DNA: TGTGCCAGCAGCGTAGCGGGACAGGGGTCTGAAGCTTTCTTT. Amino acids: CASSVAGQGSEAFF.

CDR3 in DNA: TGTGCCAGCAGCTTAGATGGACAGGGAGGGGATACGCAGTATTTT. Protein product: CASSLDGQGGDTQYF. This chain connects TRBV11-3 to TRBJ2-3; possibly TRBD1 for D (8 bases). The CDR3 runs 15 residues. Germline V CDR1 and CDR2: SGHNT, YENEEA. V was cut by 0 bases and J by 6 bases, with 13 bases left in between.